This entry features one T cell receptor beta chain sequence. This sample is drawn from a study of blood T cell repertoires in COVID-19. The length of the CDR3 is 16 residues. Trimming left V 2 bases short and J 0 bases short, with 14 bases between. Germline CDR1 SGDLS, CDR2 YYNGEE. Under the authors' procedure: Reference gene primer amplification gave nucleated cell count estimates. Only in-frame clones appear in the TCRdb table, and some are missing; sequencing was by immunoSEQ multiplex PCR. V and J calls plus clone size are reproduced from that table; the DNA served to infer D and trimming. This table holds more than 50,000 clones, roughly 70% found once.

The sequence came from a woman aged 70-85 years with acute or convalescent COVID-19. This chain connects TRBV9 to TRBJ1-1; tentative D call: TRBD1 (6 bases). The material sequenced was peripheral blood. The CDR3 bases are TGTGCCAGCAGCGTGGTCCTGGGGGGGCTGAACACTGAAGCTTTCTTT. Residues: CASSVVLGGLNTEAFF.